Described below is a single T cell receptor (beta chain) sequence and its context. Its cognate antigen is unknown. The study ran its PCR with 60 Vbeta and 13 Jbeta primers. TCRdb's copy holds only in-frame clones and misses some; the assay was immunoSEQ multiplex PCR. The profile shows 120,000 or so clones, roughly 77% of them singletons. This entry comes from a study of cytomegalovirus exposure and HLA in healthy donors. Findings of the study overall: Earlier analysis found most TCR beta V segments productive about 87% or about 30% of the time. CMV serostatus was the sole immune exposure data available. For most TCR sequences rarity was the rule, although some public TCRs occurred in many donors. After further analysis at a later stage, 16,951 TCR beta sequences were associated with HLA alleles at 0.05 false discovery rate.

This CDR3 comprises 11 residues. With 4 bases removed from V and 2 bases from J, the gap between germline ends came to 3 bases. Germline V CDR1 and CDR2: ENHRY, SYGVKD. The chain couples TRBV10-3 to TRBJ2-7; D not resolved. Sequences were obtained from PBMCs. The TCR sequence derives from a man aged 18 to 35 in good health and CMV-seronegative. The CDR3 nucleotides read TGTGCCATCAGTGGAGCCTACGAGCAGTACTTC. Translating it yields CAISGAYEQYF.